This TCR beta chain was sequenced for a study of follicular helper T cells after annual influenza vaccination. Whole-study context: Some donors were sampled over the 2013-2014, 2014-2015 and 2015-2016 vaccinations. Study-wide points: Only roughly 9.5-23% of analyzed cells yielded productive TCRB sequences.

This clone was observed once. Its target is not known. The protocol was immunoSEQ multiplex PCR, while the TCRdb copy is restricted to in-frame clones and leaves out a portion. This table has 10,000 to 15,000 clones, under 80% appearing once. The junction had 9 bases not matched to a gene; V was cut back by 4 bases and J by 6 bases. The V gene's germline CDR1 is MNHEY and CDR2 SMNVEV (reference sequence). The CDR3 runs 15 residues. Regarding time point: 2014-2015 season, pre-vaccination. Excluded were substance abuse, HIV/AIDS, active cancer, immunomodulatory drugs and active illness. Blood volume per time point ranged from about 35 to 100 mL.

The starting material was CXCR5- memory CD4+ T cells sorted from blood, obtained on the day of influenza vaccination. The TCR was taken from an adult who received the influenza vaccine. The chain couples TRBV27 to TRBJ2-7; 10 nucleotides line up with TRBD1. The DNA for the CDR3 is TGTGCCAGCAGTTGGGACAGGGGCCTTAAGACCGAGCAGTACTTC. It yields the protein CASSWDRGLKTEQYF.